The present T cell receptor beta chain was sequenced within a study of blood T cells in healthy people across ages. A second roughly 7 to 11 cycle PCR used barcoded and J-beta primers. TCRdb ran MiXCR on the 5' RACE reads and lists one entry per CDR3 protein. The table shows around 2 million distinct CDR3 sequences, with 39% occurring only once. Germline loops: CDR1 LGHNA, CDR2 YSLEER. Trimming removed 1 base at V and 7 bases at J, with 9 bases between. The CDR3 extends over 13 amino acids. The donors, healthy Caucasians from Russia, were aged roughly 6 to 100. In this sample, this clonotype turned up a few times. Its cognate antigen is unknown. Overall study results and limits: With unsorted PBMCs, a conclusive comparison of naive versus antigen-experienced cells was not possible. Per-million-T-cell TCR beta diversity fell roughly linearly with age.

The chain carries TRBV4-3 and TRBJ2-3; D is ambiguous. Sequencing was done on a sample of blood. This sequence was found in a human donor in good health. CDR3 residues: CASSQATGYTQYF. The DNA of the CDR3 is TGCGCCAGCAGCCAAGCCACCGGCTATACGCAGTATTTT.